Shown below are 27 T cell receptor beta chains from a single sample sequenced in a study of T cells in Graves' hyperthyroidism and ophthalmopathy. Amplified regions were TCR beta CDR3 sequences from RNA transcripts. Initially, a first-round RT-PCR of the TCR CDR3 employed the HTBI primer set. TCRdb analysed the multiplex PCR reads with MiXCR anew, one entry per CDR3 protein. The sample carries around 690,000 distinct CDR3 sequences, 17% recorded once. The sequenced sample consisted of blood. These receptor sequences come from a man between 45 and 60 years old with Graves' hyperthyroidism.

This clonotype was detected many times. V is TRBV18 and J is TRBJ1-1; D is unclear. V gave up 6 bases and J gave up 4 bases, with 18 bases separating them. Germline-derived CDR1 and CDR2 are KGHSH and LQKENI. The CDR3 is made up of 15 amino acids. CDR3 protein: CASSEQRKESTEAFF. CDR3 coding DNA: TGTGCCAGCTCGGAACAGAGAAAGGAGAGCACTGAAGCTTTCTTT.

This clonotype was seen repeatedly, ten times or more. The chain couples TRBV28 to TRBJ2-1; 7 bases agree with TRBD1. This CDR3 spans 16 amino acids. In germline, CDR1 is MDHEN, CDR2 SYDVKM. The J segment lost 9 bases and the V segment lost 2 bases, leaving 13 bases of the junction unmatched. As DNA, the CDR3 is TGTGCCAGCAGTTTAACAAAGGGGGCAGTTTTCGGTGAGCAGTTCTTC. It is translated as CASSLTKGAVFGEQFF.

As for this clonotype: At one end, the junction sequence differs from germline, possibly due to a read error. This rearrangement joins TRBV12-3 or TRBV12-4 to TRBJ2-1; TRBD2 matches 7 bases. This CDR3 comprises 16 residues. The chain's CDR3 is CATSERGGSAYNEQFF. The CDR3 bases are TGTGCCACCAGTGAGCGGGGCGGGAGCGCCTACAATGAGCAGTTCTTC.

This clonotype was seen a few times. The rearrangement joins TRBV10-1 to TRBJ1-1, with 7 nucleotides matching TRBD1. CDR1 and CDR2 (germline): WNHNN, SYGVQD (reference sequence). The CDR3 contains 14 residues. Trimming at V came to 5 bases and at J to 6 bases, leaving 9 bases not matched to a gene. The CDR3, as DNA: TGCGCCAGCAGTTTAGGACAGGATTTCCCTGAAGCTTTCTTT. This sequence encodes CASSLGQDFPEAFF.

The CDR3 DNA reads TGTGCCAGCAGTTCACCAGCGGGAGTTGCAGATACGCAGTATTTT. Translated, it gives CASSSPAGVADTQYF. The chain couples TRBV6-2 or TRBV6-3 to TRBJ2-3, with 8 bases that match TRBD2. This CDR3 comprises 15 residues. CDR1 and CDR2 from the germline V gene are MNHEY and SVGEGT. Trimming took 4 bases from V and 4 from J; bases not matched to a gene: 7.

This clonotype was found many times. The chain is built from TRBV6-2 or TRBV6-3 and TRBJ2-7; D is undetermined. This CDR3 is 15 amino acids long. Trimming took off 4 bases at V and 1 base at J, with 14 bases between the two ends. Germline CDR1 MNHEY, CDR2 SVGEGT. The CDR3 reads CASSFSPADSYEQYF. In DNA form, the CDR3 reads TGTGCCAGCAGTTTCTCCCCGGCCGATTCCTACGAGCAGTACTTC.

The chain links TRBV20-1 to TRBJ2-7; TRBD2 is a possible D gene (5 bases). Trimming took off 1 base at V and 5 bases at J, with 12 bases between the two ends. The CDR3 spans 13 residues. The germline V gene encodes CDR1 DFQATT and CDR2 SNEGSKA (reference sequence). This CDR3 reads CSARVRGINEQYF. The CDR3 region has the DNA TGCAGTGCTAGAGTACGGGGAATTAACGAGCAGTACTTC.

In its sample, this clonotype was seen a few times. The chain recombines TRBV28 with TRBJ2-1; 8 nucleotides match TRBD1. Germline CDR1 and CDR2: MDHEN and SYDVKM. The trim removed 9 bases at V and 8 bases at J, leaving 6 bases unmatched. The CDR3 loop spans 12 amino acids. The CDR3 bases are TGTGCCAGTCGGACAGGGTATTATGAGCAGTTCTTC. It translates to CASRTGYYEQFF.

This chain links TRBV28 with TRBJ1-4, with 8 bases matching TRBD1. The length of the CDR3 is 15 residues. J lost 1 base, V lost 6 bases, and 4 bases had no gene match. Germline V gives CDR1 MDHEN, CDR2 SYDVKM. In nucleotides, the CDR3 is TGTGCCAGCAGCCCCGACAGGGGAACTAATGAAAAACTGTTTTTT. It yields the protein CASSPDRGTNEKLFF.

Worth noting for this clonotype: At one end, the junction sequence differs from germline, possibly due to a read error. CDR3 residues: CASSIAPRRNERFF. The CDR3 bases are TGTGCCAGTAGTATCGCTCCCCGGAGGAATGAGCGGTTCTTC. The J gene is TRBJ2-1, the V gene TRBV19; a weak D match, TRBD2 (5 bases). In germline, CDR1 is LNHDA, CDR2 SQIVND (reference sequence). The CDR3 extends over 14 amino acids.

This clonotype has a count of ten or more. V is TRBV12-3 or TRBV12-4 and J is TRBJ2-2, with 14 bases fitting TRBD2. After removal of 3 bases from V and 4 bases from J, the junction contained 4 bases not matched to a gene. The CDR3 extends over 17 amino acids. DNA of the CDR3: TGTGCCAGCAGTTTTTCTGGACTAGCGGGAGGCACCGGGGAGCTGTTTTTT. Its protein product is CASSFSGLAGGTGELFF.

This clonotype has only a few counts. This rearrangement joins TRBV24-1 to TRBJ1-5; D ambiguous. V was pared by 5 bases and J by 3 bases, with 10 bases between. Germline CDR1 reads KGHDR; CDR2 reads SFDVKD. The CDR3 totals 14 residues. The chain's CDR3 is CATSVGGHNQPQHF. Written as DNA, the CDR3 is TGTGCCACCAGTGTCGGCGGGCACAATCAGCCCCAGCATTTT.

This clonotype was detected many times. V gene TRBV2 combines with J gene TRBJ1-2; no firm D call. This CDR3 contains 13 residues. V was trimmed by 6 bases and J by 1 base, leaving 9 bases between them. Germline V gene sequence: CDR1 SNHLY, CDR2 FYNNEI. CDR3 sequence (DNA): TGTGCCAGCAGGGTTGGATTTAACTATGGCTACACCTTC. Translated: CASRVGFNYGYTF.

This clonotype was seen repeatedly, ten times or more. CDR3 nucleotides: TGTGCCAGCAGCTTAGTGTGGACCCCGGGACCTAGGGTAAGGAATGAGCAGTTCTTC. Encoded protein: CASSLVWTPGPRVRNEQFF. This chain joins TRBV11-2 and TRBJ2-1; D is perhaps TRBD1 or TRBD2 (5 bases each). The germline V and J ends were trimmed by 1 base and 7 bases, with 26 bases remaining between them. The CDR3 has 19 residues. Looked up from germline, CDR1 is SGHAT and CDR2 is FQNNGV.

The table lists this clonotype with a few counts. The V gene is TRBV30, the J gene TRBJ1-1, with 7 bases matching TRBD1. Germline trimming cut 2 bases from V and 1 base from J; bases unmatched to any gene: 1. The V gene's germline CDR1 is GTSNPN and CDR2 SVGIG (reference sequence). The CDR3 spans 13 residues. This CDR3 is CAWSWTGNTEAFF. CDR3 nucleotides: TGTGCCTGGAGTTGGACAGGGAACACTGAAGCTTTCTTT.

The rearrangement uses TRBV6-9 and TRBJ1-1; the D is unclear. CDR3 size: 13 residues. V dropped 4 bases and J dropped 0 bases, with 6 bases sitting between them. Germline V gene data show CDR1 as MNHGY and CDR2 as SVAAGI. CDR3 sequence: CASSWSLNTEAFF. CDR3 nucleotide sequence: TGTGCCAGCAGTTGGTCGCTGAACACTGAAGCTTTCTTT.

This clonotype has a count of ten or more. The rearrangement uses TRBV18 and TRBJ2-3; TRBD2 matches at 9 bases. The CDR3 is 18 amino acids. CDR1 and CDR2 (germline): KGHSH, LQKENI. The V and J ends lost 6 bases and 1 base, in that order; junction bases with no gene match: 14. CDR3 DNA sequence: TGTGCCAGCTCCCGAGCTGCTAGGCAGCGGGAGGGCACAGATACGCAGTATTTT. Its translation is CASSRAARQREGTDTQYF.

The rearrangement links TRBV19 to TRBJ2-1, with D tentatively TRBD1 (5 bases). Trimming took 3 bases from V and 8 from J, leaving 17 bases between them. The length of the CDR3 is 15 residues. Per the germline V gene, CDR1 is LNHDA and CDR2 is SQIVND (reference sequence). The CDR3 region is CASSILAGSDDEQFF. Here the CDR3 DNA reads TGTGCCAGTAGTATCTTGGCAGGGTCGGATGATGAGCAGTTCTTC.

The sample holds a few counts of this clonotype. V and J are TRBV19 and TRBJ2-7; 16 bases are shared with TRBD2. This CDR3 is 17 amino acids long. The germline V gene has CDR1 LNHDA and CDR2 SQIVND (reference sequence). After removal of 5 bases from V and 5 bases from J, the junction contained 9 bases not matched to a gene. CDR3 DNA: TGTGCCAGTAGTCAGACCGGGACTAGCGGGAGGGCCGACGAGCAGTACTTC. Translated: CASSQTGTSGRADEQYF.

This chain connects TRBV28 to TRBJ1-5; TRBD1 aligns across 8 bases. Trimming removed 10 bases from V and 4 bases from J; junction bases left unmatched: 12. CDR1 is MDHEN and CDR2 is SYDVKM in the germline V gene. This CDR3 has 15 residues. The CDR3 DNA sequence: TGTGCCACAGATCTAGCGGACAGGGTGAATCAGCCCCAGCATTTT. Translated, it gives CATDLADRVNQPQHF. The full variable domain, with the rest looked up from reference TRBV28 and TRBJ1-5, is DVKVTQSSRYLVKRTGEKVFLECVQDMDHENMFWYRQDPGLGLRLIYFSYDVKMKEKGDIPEGYSVSREKKERFSLILESASTNQTSMYLCATDLADRVNQPQHFGDGTRLSIL.

V is TRBV28 and J is TRBJ1-5, with TRBD1 as a possible D gene (6 bases). The CDR3 extends over 14 amino acids. Trimming pared 7 bases from V and 2 bases from J, leaving 12 bases between. Per the germline V gene, CDR1 is MDHEN and CDR2 is SYDVKM. The CDR3 sequence is CASTLEGGNQPQHF. The CDR3 DNA reads as TGTGCCAGCACTCTTGAGGGGGGCAATCAGCCCCAGCATTTT.

A few counts support this clonotype. J is TRBJ1-5 and V is TRBV19; D unclear. The ends were cut back, 6 bases at V and 0 bases at J, with 12 bases in the middle. The germline V gene has CDR1 LNHDA and CDR2 SQIVND (reference sequence). This CDR3 contains 15 residues. CDR3 DNA: TGTGCCAGTAGGAAGTGGGGAGATAGCAATCAGCCCCAGCATTTT. This translates into CASRKWGDSNQPQHF.

This clonotype was seen a handful of times. The chain links TRBV7-8 to TRBJ1-2; no clear D gene. This CDR3 region has 14 residues. The germline V gene encodes CDR1 SGHVS and CDR2 FQNEAQ. Trimming removed 2 bases from V and 5 bases from J, with 12 bases in between. CDR3 sequence: CASSLRAELYGYTF. The CDR3, as DNA: TGTGCCAGCAGCTTAAGGGCCGAATTATATGGCTACACCTTC.

This clonotype was seen at least ten times. The rearrangement uses TRBV7-6 and TRBJ2-7, with D perhaps matching TRBD2 (6 bases). The length of the CDR3 is 13 residues. Germline assignment: CDR1 SGHVS and CDR2 FNYEAQ. V was clipped by 8 bases and J by 5 bases, with 16 bases between them. In DNA, the CDR3 is TGTGCCAGCGCAGATACTAGCAGCCACGAGCAGTACTTC. Translating gives CASADTSSHEQYF. The entire variable domain, with the rest obtained from reference TRBV7-6 and TRBJ2-7, is as follows: GAGVSQSPRYKVTKRGQDVALRCDPISGHVSLYWYRQALGQGPEFLTYFNYEAQQDKSGLPNDRFSAERPEGSISTLTIQRTEQRDSAMYRCASADTSSHEQYFGPGTRLTVT.

V gene TRBV20-1 combines with J gene TRBJ1-5; D uncertain. Trimming cost V 4 bases and J 6 bases, with 10 bases left between them. In germline, CDR1 is DFQATT, CDR2 SNEGSKA (reference sequence). This CDR3 has 12 amino acids. The CDR3 protein is CSAMEPLQPQHF. In DNA, the CDR3 is TGCAGTGCTATGGAGCCCCTTCAGCCCCAGCATTTT.

This clonotype was seen a few times. The chain recombines TRBV28 with TRBJ1-5, with D uncertain. The germline gives CDR1 MDHEN, CDR2 SYDVKM. The V and J ends lost 5 bases and 3 bases respectively, with 11 bases between them. The CDR3 length is 14 residues. The CDR3 protein is CASSPLPINQPQHF. CDR3 nucleotides: TGTGCCAGCAGTCCGTTACCCATCAATCAGCCCCAGCATTTT.

This clonotype has a count of ten or more. The chain carries TRBV7-2 and TRBJ2-1; TRBD2 is a possible D gene (6 bases). Deletions cut 3 bases from V and 3 bases from J, with 21 bases between. The CDR3 is 18 amino acids. CDR1 is SGHTA, CDR2 FQGNSA, per germline. CDR3 loop: CASSFKGDGAGGYNEQFF. The CDR3 DNA sequence: TGTGCCAGCAGCTTCAAAGGGGACGGAGCGGGCGGCTACAATGAGCAGTTCTTC.